The 20 T cell receptor beta chains listed next were all sequenced from one sample in a study of blood T cells in healthy people across ages. A J-beta primer mix and a sample-barcoded 5' primer were used in a second PCR of about 6 to 12 cycles. TCRdb re-called the 5' RACE reads through MiXCR, storing one row per CDR3 protein. The top ten hold more than 6% of the sample, which has 1,300,000 or so distinct CDR3 sequences, approximately 59% seen once. Sample: blood. The receptor set was obtained from a young man in good health.

The chain uses TRBV7-2 and TRBJ1-2; a possible D gene is TRBD1 (6 bases). V shed 4 bases and J shed 7 bases, with 13 bases lying between them. CDR1 and CDR2 from the germline V gene are SGHTA and FQGNSA. The CDR3 is 13 amino acids. CDR3 coding DNA: TGTGCCAGCAGCTCCCCCAGGGGTTCTGGCTACACCTTC. This encodes CASSSPRGSGYTF.

This clonotype was recorded at least ten times. This rearrangement joins TRBV20-1 to TRBJ2-1; 9 bases map to TRBD2. The CDR3 is 19 amino acids. The V and J ends lost 0 bases and 3 bases, in that order; junction bases with no gene match: 15. The germline gives CDR1 DFQATT, CDR2 SNEGSKA (reference sequence). CDR3: CSARDTSGSGTWGYNEQFF. The DNA for the CDR3 is TGCAGTGCTAGAGATACTAGCGGGTCTGGAACTTGGGGCTACAATGAGCAGTTCTTC.

J is TRBJ2-7 and V is TRBV3-1, with D unclear. The CDR3 sequence is 16 residues long. The germline V and J ends were trimmed by 0 bases and 0 bases, with 12 bases remaining between them. Germline V lookup: CDR1 LGHDT, CDR2 YNNKEL (reference sequence). CDR3 sequence reads: CASSQDTAPSSYEQYF. In nucleotides, the CDR3 is TGTGCCAGCAGCCAAGATACGGCACCCAGCTCCTACGAGCAGTACTTC.

The chain is built from TRBV7-2 and TRBJ2-5, with a tentative D call TRBD2 (6 bases). The germline V gene encodes CDR1 SGHTA and CDR2 FQGNSA. CDR3 length equals 15 residues. V lost 4 bases and J lost 1, with 13 bases in between. CDR3 DNA sequence: TGTGCCAGCAGCTCACGTGGGACTCTCCAAGAGACCCAGTACTTC. Amino acid sequence: CASSSRGTLQETQYF.

This clonotype was observed once. The gene calls are TRBV28 and TRBJ2-3; 11 bases are a match to TRBD2. Germline assignment: CDR1 MDHEN and CDR2 SYDVKM. This CDR3 comprises 18 residues. The V segment lost 3 bases and the J segment 3 bases; nucleotides outside the gene matches: 11. As DNA, the CDR3 is TGTGCCAGCAGTTTTCTTTTGGTAGCGGGGGGGATAACAGATACGCAGTATTTT. It translates to CASSFLLVAGGITDTQYF. Based on the CDR3 plus reference TRBV28 and TRBJ2-3, the full variable domain is DVKVTQSSRYLVKRTGEKVFLECVQDMDHENMFWYRQDPGLGLRLIYFSYDVKMKEKGDIPEGYSVSREKKERFSLILESASTNQTSMYLCASSFLLVAGGITDTQYFGPGTRLTVL.

The V gene is TRBV4-3, the J gene TRBJ2-7, with D perhaps matching TRBD1 (6 bases). Per germline, CDR1 LGHNA and CDR2 YSLEER. This CDR3 is built from 16 residues. The V end lost 3 bases, the J end lost 8 bases, and 23 bases lay between the germline ends. The chain's CDR3 is CASSQYPGTIPSKQYF. The CDR3 nucleotides read TGCGCCAGCAGCCAGTACCCCGGGACAATCCCCTCCAAGCAGTACTTC.

The genes are TRBV4-1 and TRBJ2-5, with 10 bases that match TRBD2. The CDR3 extends over 17 amino acids. V gave up 2 bases and J gave up 5 bases; unmatched junction bases: 11. Per the germline V gene, CDR1 is MGHRA and CDR2 is YSYEKL. The CDR3 region is CASSQILAGVSRETQYF. CDR3 sequence (DNA): TGCGCCAGCAGCCAAATTCTAGCGGGAGTGTCACGGGAGACCCAGTACTTC.

This clonotype occurred once. This chain connects TRBV4-3 to TRBJ2-1; D remains unclear. The length of the CDR3 is 15 residues. V was trimmed by 1 base and J by 5 bases, leaving 12 bases between them. The germline CDR1 and CDR2 sequences are LGHNA and YSLEER. The CDR3 region is CASSQGRGWHNEQFF. CDR3 DNA: TGCGCCAGCAGCCAAGGACGTGGATGGCACAATGAGCAGTTCTTC.

This clonotype has just a few counts. The genes are TRBV5-5 and TRBJ2-3; no clear D. Germline V gene data show CDR1 as SGHKS and CDR2 as YYEKEE (reference sequence). CDR3 length: 15 amino acids. Trimming took off 6 bases at V and 6 bases at J, with 20 bases between the two ends. The CDR3 DNA sequence: TGTGCCAGCACCTTTGGGATATCCGAAGAGGATACGCAGTATTTT. It translates to CASTFGISEEDTQYF.

The CDR3 nucleotides are TGTGCCAGCACCGCGTGGGAGACCCAGTACTTC. It is translated as CASTAWETQYF. The chain recombines TRBV2 with TRBJ2-4; no clear D gene. The J call is in doubt because the DNA end fits TRBJ2-5 better. CDR1 SNHLY and CDR2 FYNNEI come from the germline V gene. The CDR3 totals 11 residues.

This chain joins TRBV6-1 and TRBJ1-5; TRBD1 is a possible D gene (6 bases). This CDR3 has 19 residues. Per the germline V gene, CDR1 is MNHNS and CDR2 is SASEGT. V lost 0 bases, J lost 2 bases, and 20 bases lay in between. CDR3 amino acids: CASSEARGDTMEGNQPQHF. Written as DNA, the CDR3 is TGTGCCAGCAGTGAAGCGCGGGGGGACACCATGGAGGGCAATCAGCCCCAGCATTTT.

V gene TRBV5-5 combines with J gene TRBJ2-1; D perhaps matches TRBD2 (5 bases). V lost 4 bases and J lost 10, with 18 bases in between. The CDR3 is 14 residues long. Germline lookup yields CDR1 SGHKS and CDR2 YYEKEE (reference sequence). CDR3 protein: CASSGSTPQGEQFF. The CDR3 coding sequence is TGTGCCAGCAGCGGGAGCACGCCTCAAGGGGAGCAGTTCTTC. Together with reference TRBV5-5 and TRBJ2-1, the CDR3 gives the full variable domain: DAGVTQSPTHLIKTRGQQVTLRCSPISGHKSVSWYQQVLGQGPQFIFQYYEKEERGRGNFPDRFSARQFPNYSSELNVNALLLGDSALYLCASSGSTPQGEQFFGPGTRLTVL.

The chain carries TRBV12-5 and TRBJ2-7; D gene uncertain. The germline V and J ends were trimmed by 5 bases and 4 bases, with 9 bases remaining between them. This CDR3 has 12 amino acids. Germline V gene lookup returns CDR1 LGHNT and CDR2 FRNRAP. The DNA for the CDR3 is TGTGCTAGTGGTGACCCCCCTTACGAGCAGTACTTC. Its translation: CASGDPPYEQYF. Looking up the rest from reference TRBV12-5 and TRBJ2-7 gives the full variable domain: DARVTQTPRHKVTEMGQEVTMRCQPILGHNTVFWYRQTMMQGLELLAYFRNRAPLDDSGMPKDRFSAEMPDATLATLKIQPSEPRDSAVYFCASGDPPYEQYFGPGTRLTVT.

The chain links TRBV6-1 to TRBJ1-1; D may be TRBD1 (6 bases). The CDR3 runs to 14 residues. Germline V lookup: CDR1 MNHNS, CDR2 SASEGT. Trimming pared 7 bases from V and 4 bases from J, leaving 16 bases between. This CDR3 is CASNSGGAGTEAFF. CDR3 DNA sequence: TGTGCCAGCAATTCGGGGGGCGCGGGCACTGAAGCTTTCTTT.

V and J are TRBV5-1 and TRBJ2-5; TRBD1 is a possible D gene (6 bases). The CDR3 runs to 16 residues. Trimming took 7 bases from V and 2 from J, leaving 21 bases between them. Germline loops: CDR1 SGHRS, CDR2 YFSETQ. The CDR3 loop reads CASQPGHAPGQETQYF. The CDR3 coding sequence is TGCGCCAGCCAGCCGGGACACGCTCCAGGACAAGAGACCCAGTACTTC.

The sample holds a few counts of this clonotype. The chain has TRBV7-2 and TRBJ2-1; perhaps TRBD2 as D (5 bases). Trimming took off 5 bases at V and 0 bases at J, with 8 bases between the two ends. Germline-derived CDR1 and CDR2 are SGHTA and FQGNSA. CDR3 length: 14 residues. This CDR3 is CASSPGNSYNEQFF. For the CDR3, the DNA is TGTGCCAGCAGCCCGGGGAACTCCTACAATGAGCAGTTCTTC.

This clonotype was counted a few times. DNA of the CDR3: TGCAGTGCTAGAGACGAGCGAGTGTACCCCGTAGACGAGCAGTACTTC. This codes for CSARDERVYPVDEQYF. This rearrangement joins TRBV20-1 to TRBJ2-7; no definite D call. Germline V gene data show CDR1 as DFQATT and CDR2 as SNEGSKA (reference sequence). The CDR3 has 16 amino acids. V gave up 0 bases and J gave up 5 bases, with 20 bases separating them.

This clonotype was found once. The chain has TRBV28 and TRBJ1-2; D unclear. The ends were cut back, 6 bases at V and 10 bases at J, with 12 bases in the middle. The CDR3 length is 11 residues. Germline V gives CDR1 MDHEN, CDR2 SYDVKM. This chain's CDR3 is CASSQGRYYTF. Here the CDR3 DNA reads TGTGCCAGCAGCCAAGGACGTTACTACACCTTC.

This clonotype showed up just a few times. The chain combines TRBV9 with TRBJ1-4, with 7 bases identical to TRBD1. After removal of 3 bases from V and 6 bases from J, the junction contained 8 bases not matched to a gene. From germline, CDR1 is SGDLS and CDR2 YYNGEE. This CDR3 spans 15 amino acids. The CDR3: CASSARTGRDEKLFF. The CDR3 DNA reads as TGTGCCAGCAGCGCCCGGACAGGAAGAGATGAAAAACTGTTTTTT.

The V gene is TRBV6-1, the J gene TRBJ2-1; maybe TRBD1 (6 bases). Germline CDR1 MNHNS, CDR2 SASEGT. This CDR3 comprises 13 residues. The CDR3 region is CTIPGHVYNEQFF. CDR3 DNA sequence: TGTACCATCCCGGGACATGTCTACAATGAGCAGTTCTTC.